This T cell receptor (beta chain) was documented in a study of cytomegalovirus exposure and HLA in healthy donors. Study-level points and caveats: The authors enumerated some 160 TCR beta chains as linked to cytomegalovirus.

By sample share, this clone is medium-sized. Its antigen remains unidentified. Clones were read by immunoSEQ multiplex PCR, and TCRdb kept only the in-frame ones, dropping some. The table has roughly 67,000 clones, approximately 90% seen once; the top ten hold around 3.2%. From germline, CDR1 is SGHVS and CDR2 FQNEAQ. The CDR3 spans 14 residues. Trimming shortened V by 2 bases and J by 4 bases, and 12 bases separated the two germline ends. Sequencing input: PBMCs. V is TRBV7-8 and J is TRBJ2-7, with D possibly being TRBD1 (5 bases). The TCR originated in a man younger than 35 in good health and CMV-seronegative. The CDR3 nucleotides are TGTGCCAGCAGCTTAAGACAGAGCCCGTACGAGCAGTACTTC. Amino acid sequence: CASSLRQSPYEQYF.